This T cell receptor beta chain was observed in a study of Graves' ophthalmopathy and Graves' hyperthyroidism. This clonotype was counted many times. The authors amplified TCR beta CDR3 regions, and they did so from RNA transcripts for repertoire sequencing. Second-round multiplex PCR followed a first-round RT-PCR using HTBI primers. From the multiplex PCR reads, TCRdb called clonotypes with MiXCR, one entry per CDR3 protein. The profile shows hundreds of thousands of distinct CDR3 sequences, approximately 15% of them singletons. The CDR3 is made up of 14 amino acids. V shed 5 bases and J shed 6 bases, with 14 bases lying between them.

Sequences were obtained from blood. V and J are TRBV12-3 or TRBV12-4 and TRBJ1-5, with D possibly being TRBD1 (5 bases). The clonotype was recovered from a woman aged 30 to 39 with Graves' ophthalmopathy. The CDR3 protein is CASSGAGGTQPQHF. DNA of the CDR3: TGTGCCAGCAGTGGGGCGGGGGGAACTCAGCCCCAGCATTTT.